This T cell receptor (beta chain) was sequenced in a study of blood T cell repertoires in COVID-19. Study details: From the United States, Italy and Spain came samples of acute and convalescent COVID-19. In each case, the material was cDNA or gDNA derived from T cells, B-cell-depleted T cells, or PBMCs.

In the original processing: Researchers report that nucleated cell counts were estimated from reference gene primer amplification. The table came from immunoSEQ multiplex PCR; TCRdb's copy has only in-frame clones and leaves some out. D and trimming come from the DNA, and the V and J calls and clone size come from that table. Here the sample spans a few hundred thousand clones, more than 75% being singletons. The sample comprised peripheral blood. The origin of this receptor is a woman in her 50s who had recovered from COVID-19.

CDR3 sequence (DNA): TGTGCCAGTAGTATCCTCCGGGGAAGCGGGAGGACCAATGAGCAGTTCTTC. Translation gives CASSILRGSGRTNEQFF. The chain employs TRBV19 and TRBJ2-1; 9 positions match TRBD2. Germline CDR1 reads LNHDA; CDR2 reads SQIVND (reference sequence). The length of the CDR3 is 17 residues. V lost 3 bases, J lost 6 bases, and 12 bases stayed unmatched.